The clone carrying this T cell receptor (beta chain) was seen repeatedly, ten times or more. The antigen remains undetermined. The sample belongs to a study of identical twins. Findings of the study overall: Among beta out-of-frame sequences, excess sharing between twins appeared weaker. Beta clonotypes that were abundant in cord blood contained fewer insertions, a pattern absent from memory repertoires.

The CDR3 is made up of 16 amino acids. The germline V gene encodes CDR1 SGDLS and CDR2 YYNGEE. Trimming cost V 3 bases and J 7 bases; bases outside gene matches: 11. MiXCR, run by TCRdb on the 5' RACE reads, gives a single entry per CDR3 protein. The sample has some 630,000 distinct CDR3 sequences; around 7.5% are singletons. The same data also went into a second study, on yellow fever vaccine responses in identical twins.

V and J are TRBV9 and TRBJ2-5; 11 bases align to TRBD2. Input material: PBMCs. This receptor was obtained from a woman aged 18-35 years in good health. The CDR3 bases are TGTGCCAGCAGCGCAGACTCTAGCGGGGGGCGTTGGACCCAGTACTTC. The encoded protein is CASSADSSGGRWTQYF.